This T cell receptor (beta chain) was sequenced in a study of cytomegalovirus exposure and HLA in healthy donors. General study points: According to a later analysis, TCR clusters from the first cohort tended to co-occur in the roughly 110 validation repertoires. Most TCR sequences were seen very rarely across donors, but some public TCRs occurred in many.

The donors were in the approximately 120-subject validation cohort; that cohort was separate from the approximately 700-subject first cohort. V lost 0 bases, J lost 4 bases, and 10 bases lay in between. The V gene's germline CDR1 is SGHAT and CDR2 FQNNGV. CDR3 length equals 15 residues. The repertoire was sequenced with immunoSEQ multiplex PCR; TCRdb's copy has only in-frame clones and lacks some. In the table there are 100,000 to 130,000 clones, 70% to 90% of which are singletons. Concerning this clone: The antigen remains undetermined.

This TCR was recovered from a woman aged 18-29 years in good health and CMV-seronegative. The chain carries TRBV11-2 and TRBJ2-1; possibly TRBD1 for D (5 bases). The sample consisted of PBMCs. The CDR3 sequence is CASSLELRQYNEQFF. CDR3 coding DNA: TGTGCCAGCAGCTTAGAACTACGACAGTACAATGAGCAGTTCTTC.